This TCR beta chain was observed in a study of shared clonotypes between healthy human individuals. The study's findings and limits: Only blood underwent sampling, and tissue repertoires likely differ. About 5% was the fraction of naive CD4 clonotypes found shared across several donors.

A note on this clone: The antigen remains undetermined.

Replicate PCRs run on sorted subsets employed around 200 ng DNA, approximately 30,000 T cell genomes. The protocol was immunoSEQ multiplex PCR, while the TCRdb copy is restricted to in-frame clones and leaves out a portion. The table records just over 2,000,000 clones, roughly 94% of them present only once. What was sequenced was naive CD4+ T cells sorted from blood. The subset here: CD45RA+ positively selected. The TCR originated in a man aged 18 to 30 in good health.

In DNA, the CDR3 is TGTGCCAGCAGCTCCGGGGGGGCCCAGTACTTC. It yields the protein CASSSGGAQYF. The rearrangement uses TRBV5-6 and TRBJ2-5, with TRBD2 identical over 8 bases. J lost 9 bases, V lost 3 bases, and 1 base had no gene match. The CDR3 runs 11 residues. CDR1 and CDR2 from the germline V gene are SGHDT and YYEEEE. Combining the CDR3 with reference TRBV5-6 and TRBJ2-5 gives the whole variable domain DAGVTQSPTHLIKTRGQQVTLRCSPKSGHDTVSWYQQALGQGPQFIFQYYEEEERQRGNFPDRFSGHQFPNYSSELNVNALLLGDSALYLCASSSGGAQYFGPGTRLLVL.